This T cell receptor (beta chain) was sequenced during a study of high-grade serous ovarian cancer treatment subgroups. Tumor samples were obtained before definitive surgery or chemotherapy. Sequencing used immunoSEQ multiplex PCR; TCRdb keeps in-frame clones, though not all of them. The data show 9,500 to 15,000 clones, approximately 85% seen once. The study's findings and limits: Different patients shared almost no repertoire; same-patient tumors shared roughly 0.11 to 0.85.

The V gene lost 2 bases and the J gene lost 1 base, with 12 bases spanning the gap. This CDR3 spans 16 amino acids. Germline V gives CDR1 KGHSH, CDR2 LQKENI. Worth noting for this clone: Its matching antigen is unknown.

The sequenced material came from tumor tissue. The chain combines TRBV18 with TRBJ1-3; D remains unclear. The TCR sequence derives from a human donor with high-grade serous ovarian cancer. The CDR3 sequence is CASSPSGPTSGNTIYF. The CDR3 coding sequence is TGTGCCAGCTCACCAAGCGGCCCGACTTCTGGAAACACCATATATTTT.